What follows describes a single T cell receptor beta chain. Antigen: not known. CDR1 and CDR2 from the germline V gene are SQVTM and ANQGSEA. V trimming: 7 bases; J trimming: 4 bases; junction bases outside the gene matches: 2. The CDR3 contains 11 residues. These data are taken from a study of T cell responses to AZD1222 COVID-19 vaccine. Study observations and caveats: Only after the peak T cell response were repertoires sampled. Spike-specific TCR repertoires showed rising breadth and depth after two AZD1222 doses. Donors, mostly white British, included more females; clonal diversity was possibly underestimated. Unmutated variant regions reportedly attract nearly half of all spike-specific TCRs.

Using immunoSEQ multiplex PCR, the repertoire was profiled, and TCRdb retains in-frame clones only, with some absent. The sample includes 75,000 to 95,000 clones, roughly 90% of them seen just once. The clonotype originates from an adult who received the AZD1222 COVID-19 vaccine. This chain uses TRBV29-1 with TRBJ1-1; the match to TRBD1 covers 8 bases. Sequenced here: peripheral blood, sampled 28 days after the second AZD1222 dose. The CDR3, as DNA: TGCAGCGGAACAGGGGGCACTGAAGCTTTCTTT. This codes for CSGTGGTEAFF.